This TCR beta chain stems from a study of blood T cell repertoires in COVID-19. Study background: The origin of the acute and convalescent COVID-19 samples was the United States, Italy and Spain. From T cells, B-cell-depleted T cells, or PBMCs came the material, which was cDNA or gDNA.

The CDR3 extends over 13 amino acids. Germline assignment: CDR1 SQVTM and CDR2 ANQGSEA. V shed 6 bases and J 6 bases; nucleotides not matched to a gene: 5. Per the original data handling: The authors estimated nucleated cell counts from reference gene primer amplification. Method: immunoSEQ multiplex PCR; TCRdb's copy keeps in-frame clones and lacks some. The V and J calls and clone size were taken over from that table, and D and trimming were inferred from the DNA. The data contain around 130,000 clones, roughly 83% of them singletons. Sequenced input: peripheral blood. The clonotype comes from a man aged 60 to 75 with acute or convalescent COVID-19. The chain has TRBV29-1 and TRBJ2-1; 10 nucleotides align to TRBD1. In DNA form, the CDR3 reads TGCAGCGTAGACAGGGGGCGCCTCAATGAGCAGTTCTTC. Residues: CSVDRGRLNEQFF.